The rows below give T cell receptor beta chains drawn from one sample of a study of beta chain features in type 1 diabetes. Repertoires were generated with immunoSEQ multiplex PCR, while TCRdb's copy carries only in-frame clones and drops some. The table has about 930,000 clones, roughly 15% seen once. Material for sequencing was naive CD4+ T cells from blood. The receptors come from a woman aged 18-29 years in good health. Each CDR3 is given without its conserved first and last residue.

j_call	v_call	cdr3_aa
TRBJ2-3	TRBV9	ASSVTTSTDTQY
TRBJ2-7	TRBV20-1	SASKAYEQY
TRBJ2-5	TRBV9	ASSVGLVEETQY
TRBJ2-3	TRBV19	ATTAGTGTADTDTQY
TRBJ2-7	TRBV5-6	ASSTPGHRTTYEQY
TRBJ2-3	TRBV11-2	ASKQGASTDTQY
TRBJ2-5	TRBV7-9	ASAGGTLEGETQY
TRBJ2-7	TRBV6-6	ASNRNGVYEQY
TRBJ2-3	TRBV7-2	ASSFQQTGLGADTQY
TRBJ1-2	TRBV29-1	SVDSYGYT
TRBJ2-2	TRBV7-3	ASSLLGVAGGATGELF
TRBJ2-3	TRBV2	ASSGARVTDTQY
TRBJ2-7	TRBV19	ASSIDPSRDEQY
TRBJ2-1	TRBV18	ASSIRGRTYNEQF
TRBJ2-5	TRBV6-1	ASSSVSQETQY
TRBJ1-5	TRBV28	ASSFSVRWQPQH
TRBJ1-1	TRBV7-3	ASSAQGNTEAF
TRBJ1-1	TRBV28	ASTAGGGSGTEAF
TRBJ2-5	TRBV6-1	ASSEFPGLAGGRETQY
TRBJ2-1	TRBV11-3	ASSKTNEQF
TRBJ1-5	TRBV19	ASSIVGEGNQPQH
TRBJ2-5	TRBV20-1	SARGETQY